This T cell receptor beta chain emerged from a study of metastatic and nonmetastatic thyroid tumors. The overall study: A comparison of repertoires was made across blood and tumor or nodule tissue from malignant and benign thyroid patients. Broader study findings: Benign nodules reportedly had significantly lower TCR beta diversity than malignant thyroid tumors in blood and tumor.

No treatment of any kind had been given to any patient before thyroid surgery. By share, this clone counts as medium-sized. Its antigen is not identified. At one end, the junction sequence differs from germline, possibly due to a read error. TCRdb redid the clone calls on the PCR reads using MiXCR. The profile covers tens of thousands of clones, with 20% appearing a single time and around a quarter taken by the ten largest. The CDR3 is 16 amino acids. The V gene's germline CDR1 is MDHEN and CDR2 SYDVKM. The sequenced material came from blood. The chain couples TRBV28 to TRBJ2-7, with a possible D match to TRBD1 (6 bases). This clonotype originated in a female donor with papillary thyroid cancer or a benign thyroid nodule (not recorded which). Some clones in this sample may be carry-over from other donors' samples. Here the CDR3 reads CASSFPTGRGDDEQYF. The CDR3 DNA follows: TGTGCCAGTAGTTTCCCAACAGGGCGAGGGGATGACGAGCAGTACTTC.